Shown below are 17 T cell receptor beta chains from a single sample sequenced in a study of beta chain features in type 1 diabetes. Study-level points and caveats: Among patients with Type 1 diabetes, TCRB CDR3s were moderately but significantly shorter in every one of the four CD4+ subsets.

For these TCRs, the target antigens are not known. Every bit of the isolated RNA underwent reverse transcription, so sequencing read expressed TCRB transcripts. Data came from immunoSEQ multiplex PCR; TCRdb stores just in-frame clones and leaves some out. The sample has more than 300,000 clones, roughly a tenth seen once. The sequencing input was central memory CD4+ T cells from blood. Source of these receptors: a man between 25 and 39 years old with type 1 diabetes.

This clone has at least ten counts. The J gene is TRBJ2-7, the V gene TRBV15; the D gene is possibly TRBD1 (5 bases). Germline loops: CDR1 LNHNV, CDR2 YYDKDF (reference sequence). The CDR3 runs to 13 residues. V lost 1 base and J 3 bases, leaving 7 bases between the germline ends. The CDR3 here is CATSRVDSYEQYF. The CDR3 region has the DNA TGTGCCACCAGCAGAGTTGACAGCTACGAGCAGTACTTC.

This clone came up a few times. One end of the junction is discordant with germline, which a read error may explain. DNA for the CDR3: TGCGCCAGCAGCCGGGGATTGGATGGAAACACCATATATTTT. Translation: CASSRGLDGNTIYF. The rearrangement joins TRBV6-1 to TRBJ1-3; no definite D call. The V gene's germline CDR1 is MNHNS and CDR2 SASEGT. The CDR3 has 14 residues.

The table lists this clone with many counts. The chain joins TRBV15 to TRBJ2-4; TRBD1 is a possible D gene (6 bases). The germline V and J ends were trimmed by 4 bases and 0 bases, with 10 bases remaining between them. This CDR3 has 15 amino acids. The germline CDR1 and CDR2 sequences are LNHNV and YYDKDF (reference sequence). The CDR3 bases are TGTGCCACCAGCACCCCAGGGGTAGCCAAAAACATTCAGTACTTC. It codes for CATSTPGVAKNIQYF.

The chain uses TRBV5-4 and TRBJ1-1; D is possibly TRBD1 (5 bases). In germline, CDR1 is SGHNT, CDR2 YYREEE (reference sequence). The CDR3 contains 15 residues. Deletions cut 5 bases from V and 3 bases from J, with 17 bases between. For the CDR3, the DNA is TGTGCCAGCAGGCGTGGGGGGTATTTAGACACTGAAGCTTTCTTT. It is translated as CASRRGGYLDTEAFF.

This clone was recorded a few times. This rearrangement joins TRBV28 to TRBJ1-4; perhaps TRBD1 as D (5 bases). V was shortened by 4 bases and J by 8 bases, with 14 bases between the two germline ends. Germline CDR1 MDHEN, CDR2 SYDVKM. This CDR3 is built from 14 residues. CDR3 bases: TGTGCCAGCAGTTATGGGGGTAACAAAGAAAAACTGTTTTTT. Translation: CASSYGGNKEKLFF.

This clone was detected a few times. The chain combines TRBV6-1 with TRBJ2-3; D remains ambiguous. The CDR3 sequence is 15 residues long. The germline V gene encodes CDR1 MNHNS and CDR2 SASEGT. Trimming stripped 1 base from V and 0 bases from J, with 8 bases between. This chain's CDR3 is CASSEVGHSTDTQYF. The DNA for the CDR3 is TGTGCCAGCAGTGAAGTTGGCCATAGCACAGATACGCAGTATTTT.

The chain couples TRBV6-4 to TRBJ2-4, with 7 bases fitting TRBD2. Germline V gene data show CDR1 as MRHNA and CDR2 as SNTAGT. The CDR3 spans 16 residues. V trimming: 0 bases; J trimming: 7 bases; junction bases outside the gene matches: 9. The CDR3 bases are TGTGCCAGCAGTGACTCACGCAGCGGGATCTGGAACATTCAGTACTTC. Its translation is CASSDSRSGIWNIQYF.

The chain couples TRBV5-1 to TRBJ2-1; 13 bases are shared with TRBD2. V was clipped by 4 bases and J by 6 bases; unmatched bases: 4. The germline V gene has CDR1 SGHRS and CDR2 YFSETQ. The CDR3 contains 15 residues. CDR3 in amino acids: CASSPWTSGSNEQFF. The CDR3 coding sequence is TGCGCCAGCAGCCCATGGACTAGCGGGAGCAATGAGCAGTTCTTC.

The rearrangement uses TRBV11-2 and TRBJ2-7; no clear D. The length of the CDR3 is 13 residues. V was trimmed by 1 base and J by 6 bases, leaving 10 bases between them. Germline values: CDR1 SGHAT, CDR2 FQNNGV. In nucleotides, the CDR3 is TGTGCCAGCAGCTTAGCCTCCAGTGGCGAGCAGTACTTC. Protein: CASSLASSGEQYF.

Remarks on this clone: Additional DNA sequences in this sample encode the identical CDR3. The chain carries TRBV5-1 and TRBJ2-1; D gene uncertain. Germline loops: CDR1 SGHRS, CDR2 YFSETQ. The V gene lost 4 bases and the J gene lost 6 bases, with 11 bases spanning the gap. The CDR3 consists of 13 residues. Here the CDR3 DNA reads TGCGCCAGCAGCCCCGGTCCGGGCAATGAGCAGTTCTTC. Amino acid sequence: CASSPGPGNEQFF. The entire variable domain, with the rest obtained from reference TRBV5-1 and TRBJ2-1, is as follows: KAGVTQTPRYLIKTRGQQVTLSCSPISGHRSVSWYQQTPGQGLQFLFEYFSETQRNKGNFPGRFSGRQFSNSRSEMNVSTLELGDSALYLCASSPGPGNEQFFGPGTRLTVL.

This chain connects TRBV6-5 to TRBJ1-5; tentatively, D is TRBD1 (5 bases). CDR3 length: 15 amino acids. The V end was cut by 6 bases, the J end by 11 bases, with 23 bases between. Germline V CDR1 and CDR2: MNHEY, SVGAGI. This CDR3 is CASSTTAGGKRTQHF. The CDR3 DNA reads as TGTGCCAGCAGCACCACAGCTGGGGGTAAAAGGACCCAGCATTTT.

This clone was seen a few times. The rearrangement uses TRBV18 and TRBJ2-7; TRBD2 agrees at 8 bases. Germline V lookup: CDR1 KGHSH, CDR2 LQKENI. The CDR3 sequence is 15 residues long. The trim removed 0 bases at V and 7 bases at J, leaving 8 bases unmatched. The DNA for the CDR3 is TGTGCCAGCTCACCACCGCCGGGAGGGCCGCTAGAGCAGTACTTC. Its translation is CASSPPPGGPLEQYF. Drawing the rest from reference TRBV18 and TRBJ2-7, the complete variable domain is NAGVMQNPRHLVRRRGQEARLRCSPMKGHSHVYWYRQLPEEGLKFMVYLQKENIIDESGMPKERFSAEFPKEGPSILRIQQVVRGDSAAYFCASSPPPGGPLEQYFGPGTRLTVT.

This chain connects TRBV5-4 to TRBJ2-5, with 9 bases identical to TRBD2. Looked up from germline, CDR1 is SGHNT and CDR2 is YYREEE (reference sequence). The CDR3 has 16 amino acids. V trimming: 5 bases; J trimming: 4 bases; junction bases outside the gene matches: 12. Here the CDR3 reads CASSPGGGGRAETQYF. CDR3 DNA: TGTGCCAGCAGTCCCGGAGGAGGCGGGAGGGCAGAGACCCAGTACTTC.

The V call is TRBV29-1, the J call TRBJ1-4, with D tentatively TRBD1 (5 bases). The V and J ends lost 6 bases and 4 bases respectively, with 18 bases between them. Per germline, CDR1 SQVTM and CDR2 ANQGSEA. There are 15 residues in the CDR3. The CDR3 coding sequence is TGCAGCGTGAGGGGTATGGGCTTGATTAATGAAAAACTGTTTTTT. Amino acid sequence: CSVRGMGLINEKLFF.

CDR3 protein: CASSLARETQYF. The CDR3 nucleotides are TGTGCCAGCAGCTTGGCGAGGGAGACCCAGTACTTC. The chain couples TRBV11-2 to TRBJ2-5; no reliable D call. CDR1 and CDR2 from the germline V gene are SGHAT and FQNNGV. The length of the CDR3 is 12 residues. Trimming left V 3 bases short and J 5 bases short, with 7 bases between. The full variable domain, with the rest looked up from reference TRBV11-2 and TRBJ2-5, is EAGVAQSPRYKIIEKRQSVAFWCNPISGHATLYWYQQILGQGPKLLIQFQNNGVVDDSQLPKDRFSAERLKGVDSTLKIQPAKLEDSAVYLCASSLARETQYFGPGTRLLVL.

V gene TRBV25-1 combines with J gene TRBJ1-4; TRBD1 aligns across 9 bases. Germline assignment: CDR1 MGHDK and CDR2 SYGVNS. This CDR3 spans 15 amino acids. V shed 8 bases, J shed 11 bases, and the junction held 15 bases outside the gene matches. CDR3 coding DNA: TGTGCCAGCGGGGACCCGGGACAGGGCAATCTTAAACTGTTTTTT. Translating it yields CASGDPGQGNLKLFF.

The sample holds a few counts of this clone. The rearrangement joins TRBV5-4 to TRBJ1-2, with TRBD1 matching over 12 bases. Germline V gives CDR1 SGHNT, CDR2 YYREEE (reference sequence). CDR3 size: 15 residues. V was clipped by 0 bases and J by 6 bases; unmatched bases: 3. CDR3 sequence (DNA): TGTGCCAGCAGCTTGGCCGGGACAGGGGGCCATGGCTACACCTTC. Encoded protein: CASSLAGTGGHGYTF.